The 21 T cell receptor beta chains reported below all come from one sample, sequenced in a study of spatial heterogeneity in lung cancer. General study results and limits: Intratumoral expanded alpha and beta TCR counts were found to track tumor mutation counts.

As for time point: sample taken at primary tumor resection. One entry per CDR3 protein, called by TCRdb with MiXCR from the 5' RACE reads. This table holds 2,500 to 3,500 distinct CDR3 sequences, 5.5% to 7.5% found once. These receptors lack a known antigen. The source material was lung tumor tissue, sampled at surgery. The receptors derive from a male donor with early-stage non-small cell lung cancer.

This clonotype was picked up many times. The V gene is TRBV20-1, the J gene TRBJ2-3, with D tentatively TRBD2 (6 bases). Trimming stripped 5 bases from V and 3 bases from J, with 12 bases between. Germline CDR1 and CDR2: DFQATT and SNEGSKA (reference sequence). The CDR3 covers 13 residues. In DNA, the CDR3 is TGCAGTGCTCGAAAACTAGCAACAGATACGCAGTATTTT. Protein: CSARKLATDTQYF.

Relative to its sample, this clonotype is medium-sized (0.01 to 0.1%). This chain uses TRBV5-1 with TRBJ1-2; possibly TRBD1 for D (5 bases). Deletions cut 4 bases from V and 5 bases from J, with 15 bases between. The CDR3 is 14 residues long. Germline V gene sequence: CDR1 SGHRS, CDR2 YFSETQ. CDR3: CASSLGTDPYGYTF. Here the CDR3 DNA reads TGCGCCAGCAGCCTGGGGACGGACCCTTATGGCTACACCTTC.

Within the sample, this clonotype is medium-sized. V usage is TRBV5-6 and J usage is TRBJ2-3; D gene unclear. The CDR3 spans 13 residues. V was shortened by 5 bases and J by 5 bases, with 12 bases between the two germline ends. Germline V CDR1 and CDR2: SGHDT, YYEEEE. CDR3 residues: CASSSVAGDTQYF. Here the CDR3 DNA reads TGTGCCAGCAGTTCAGTTGCCGGAGATACGCAGTATTTT.

By sample fraction, this clonotype is medium-sized. CDR3 in amino acids: CASSLGLNLYNSPLHF. The CDR3 coding sequence is TGTGCCAGCAGCTTAGGTCTAAACCTATATAATTCACCCCTCCACTTT. The J gene is TRBJ1-6, the V gene TRBV7-2; D call uncertain. Germline values: CDR1 SGHTA, CDR2 FQGNSA. The V end lost 1 base, the J end lost 4 bases, and 11 bases lay between the germline ends. The CDR3 totals 16 residues.

This clonotype is categorized as medium-sized. The chain has TRBV28 and TRBJ1-2; D remains ambiguous. Germline loops: CDR1 MDHEN, CDR2 SYDVKM. Trimming stripped 6 bases from V and 8 bases from J, with 19 bases between. The CDR3 is 14 amino acids. In DNA, the CDR3 is TGTGCCAGCAGCGTCGTTGGCCCCGCAGCCGGCTACACCTTC. As protein: CASSVVGPAAGYTF.

The chain has TRBV9 and TRBJ2-1, with a possible D match to TRBD1 (6 bases). Trimming left V 4 bases short and J 4 bases short, with 12 bases between. This CDR3 comprises 14 residues. Germline-derived CDR1 and CDR2 are SGDLS and YYNGEE. The CDR3 DNA follows: TGTGCCAGCAGCACCGGACAGCAATACAATGAGCAGTTCTTC. Translating gives CASSTGQQYNEQFF.

This clonotype was counted at least ten times. The chain links TRBV6-2 or TRBV6-3 to TRBJ2-1; TRBD2 matches 7 bases. CDR3 size: 15 residues. Germline CDR1 and CDR2: MNHEY and SVGEGT. The V segment lost 5 bases and the J segment 8 bases; nucleotides outside the gene matches: 12. The CDR3 is CASSQTSLGLYEQFF. DNA of the CDR3: TGTGCCAGCAGTCAGACTAGCCTGGGTTTATATGAGCAGTTCTTC.

This clonotype rates as medium-sized. The rearrangement links TRBV6-5 to TRBJ2-5; 12 bases align to TRBD2. The ends lost 5 bases at V and 5 bases at J; junction bases unmatched: 12. Germline CDR1 is MNHEY and CDR2 is SVGAGI. The CDR3 length is 17 residues. The CDR3 bases are TGTGCCAGCAGTCACCCGGGACTAGCGGGTAGAGTGGAGACCCAGTACTTC. Translated, it gives CASSHPGLAGRVETQYF.

This clonotype has only a few counts. This rearrangement joins TRBV3-2 to TRBJ2-6; the table assigns TRBD1, which was not confirmed against the DNA. TRBV3-2 is noted as a pseudogene. CDR3 length: 19 amino acids. The CDR3, as DNA: TGTGCCAGCAGCCAAGGCAGAAATGGGGACCCCTCTGGGGCCAACGTCCTGACTTTC. Translation: CASSQGRNGDPSGANVLTF.

This clonotype has at least ten counts. The rearrangement uses TRBV10-1 and TRBJ2-3, with D maybe TRBD2 (7 bases). This CDR3 has 15 residues. Per the germline V gene, CDR1 is WNHNN and CDR2 is SYGVQD (reference sequence). The V gene lost 6 bases and the J gene lost 3 bases, with 16 bases spanning the gap. CDR3 amino acids: CASSPAGAITDTQYF. The CDR3 DNA follows: TGCGCCAGCAGCCCGGCGGGGGCGATAACAGATACGCAGTATTTT.

By frequency in the sample, this clonotype is medium-sized. The chain joins TRBV6-2 or TRBV6-3 to TRBJ2-5; D might be TRBD1 (6 bases). This CDR3 is built from 16 residues. With 3 bases removed from V and 3 bases from J, the gap between germline ends came to 17 bases. Germline assignment: CDR1 MNHEY and CDR2 SVGEGT. CDR3 in DNA: TGTGCCAGCAGTTATGGGGACAAGGGCAATAAAGAGACCCAGTACTTC. Its translation: CASSYGDKGNKETQYF.

This clonotype was seen repeatedly, ten times or more. Because the CDR3's place on the DNA is in doubt, the DNA is left out and the CDR3 is given as listed by TCRdb. This chain joins TRBV12-3 or TRBV12-4 and TRBJ2-1; TRBD1 was called by the table and not checked on the DNA. The length of the CDR3 is 14 amino acids, counting both ends. CDR3 sequence: CASSPRFAWGTKFF.

By share of the sample, this clonotype is medium-sized. The chain combines TRBV3-1 with TRBJ2-7; 13 bases are a match to TRBD2. Trimming cost V 3 bases and J 4 bases; bases outside gene matches: 0. The CDR3 totals 14 residues. Germline CDR1 LGHDT, CDR2 YNNKEL (reference sequence). The CDR3 region is CASSQGLAGYEQYF. In nucleotides, the CDR3 is TGTGCCAGCAGCCAGGGACTAGCGGGGTACGAGCAGTACTTC.

This clonotype is judged medium-sized. CDR3 nucleotide sequence: TGTGCCTGGAGCTCAGGGGGCTCAGCGAACACTGAAGCTTTCTTT. Residues: CAWSSGGSANTEAFF. The chain has TRBV30 and TRBJ1-1, with 8 bases lining up with TRBD1. The V gene end was trimmed by 3 bases and the J gene end by 1 base; junction bases not matched to a gene: 7. Germline V gene lookup returns CDR1 GTSNPN and CDR2 SVGIG (reference sequence). The CDR3 runs to 15 residues.

This clonotype is classed as medium-sized. The chain joins TRBV6-5 to TRBJ2-5; either TRBD1 or TRBD2 may supply D (5 bases each). Germline V CDR1 and CDR2: MNHEY, SVGAGI. Trimming removed 0 bases at V and 4 bases at J, with 12 bases between. CDR3 length equals 15 residues. The CDR3 DNA reads TGTGCCAGCAGTTACTCGATTATGGGACCAGAGACCCAGTACTTC. Protein sequence: CASSYSIMGPETQYF.

This clonotype is judged medium-sized. The V and J genes are TRBV7-9 and TRBJ2-1, with D possibly being TRBD2 (5 bases). V gave up 8 bases and J gave up 0 bases, with 17 bases separating them. The CDR3 spans 16 residues. Germline V gene lookup returns CDR1 SEHNR and CDR2 FQNEAQ (reference sequence). CDR3 DNA: TGTGCCAGCTTGAGGAGCGGCCTAAGCTCCTACAATGAGCAGTTCTTC. Translating gives CASLRSGLSSYNEQFF.

This clonotype was observed many times. The CDR3 is CASSSPESGYTF. CDR3 DNA sequence: TGTGCCAGCAGCTCGCCCGAGAGCGGCTACACCTTC. V usage is TRBV5-4 and J usage is TRBJ1-2; no firm D call. Per germline, CDR1 SGHNT and CDR2 YYREEE (reference sequence). The CDR3 loop spans 12 amino acids. Trimming took 3 bases from V and 8 from J, leaving 11 bases between them.

This clonotype came up many times. V is TRBV6-5 and J is TRBJ2-2, with D perhaps TRBD2 (5 bases). Germline values: CDR1 MNHEY, CDR2 SVGAGI. With 7 bases removed from V and 6 bases from J, the gap between germline ends came to 18 bases. The CDR3 is made up of 15 amino acids. DNA for the CDR3: TGTGCCAGCACCTCGGGGTACCCCGGAGCCGGGGAGCTGTTTTTT. The encoded protein is CASTSGYPGAGELFF.

By sample share, this clonotype is medium-sized. V gene TRBV7-2 combines with J gene TRBJ2-5; tentatively, D is TRBD1 or TRBD2 (6 bases each). Trimming stripped 5 bases from V and 7 bases from J, with 14 bases between. Germline values: CDR1 SGHTA, CDR2 FQGNSA. The length of the CDR3 is 13 residues. The CDR3 nucleotides read TGTGCCAGCAGCCGGGGGCGGTTTTTGACCCAGTACTTC. Translation gives CASSRGRFLTQYF.

This clonotype was seen many times. The CDR3 region has the DNA TGTGCCAGCAGCCGCAGACAGGCGAACACTGAAGCTTTCTTT. Translation gives CASSRRQANTEAFF. This chain uses TRBV3-1 with TRBJ1-1, with TRBD1 as a possible D gene (6 bases). Trimming removed 4 bases from V and 1 base from J, with 10 bases in between. The CDR3 totals 14 residues. Per the germline V gene, CDR1 is LGHDT and CDR2 is YNNKEL (reference sequence). Full variable domain (rest looked up from reference TRBV3-1 and TRBJ1-1): DTAVSQTPKYLVTQMGNDKSIKCEQNLGHDTMYWYKQDSKKFLKIMFSYNNKELIINETVPNRFSPKSPDKAHLNLHINSLELGDSAVYFCASSRRQANTEAFFGQGTRLTVV.

For the CDR3, the DNA is TGTGCCAGCAGTTCTTCTTCACGCTCAGGGAGCTATGGCTACACCTTC. This sequence encodes CASSSSSRSGSYGYTF. The chain has TRBV6-5 and TRBJ1-2; possible D gene TRBD1, 5 bases. Germline CDR1 is MNHEY and CDR2 is SVGAGI. The CDR3 contains 16 residues. V was trimmed by 4 bases and J by 4 bases, leaving 19 bases between them.